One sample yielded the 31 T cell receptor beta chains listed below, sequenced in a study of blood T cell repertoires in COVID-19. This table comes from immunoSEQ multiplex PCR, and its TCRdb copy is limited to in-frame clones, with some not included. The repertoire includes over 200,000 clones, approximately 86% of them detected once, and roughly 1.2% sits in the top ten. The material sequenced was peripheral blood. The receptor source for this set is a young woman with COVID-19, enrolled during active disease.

Here the CDR3 reads CASSYSIGLGLAGELFF. CDR3 DNA sequence: TGTGCCAGCAGTTACTCGATAGGGTTGGGGCTAGCCGGGGAGCTGTTTTTT. The chain couples TRBV6-7 to TRBJ2-2, with D perhaps TRBD1 (5 bases). TRBV6-7 is designated an ORF whose function remains uncertain. With 0 bases removed from V and 6 bases from J, the gap between germline ends came to 17 bases. The CDR3 totals 17 residues.

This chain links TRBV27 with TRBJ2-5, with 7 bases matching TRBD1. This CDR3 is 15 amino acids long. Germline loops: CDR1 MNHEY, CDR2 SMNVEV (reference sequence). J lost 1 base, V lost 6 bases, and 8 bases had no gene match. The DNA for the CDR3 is TGTGCCAGCAGCAGGACGACAGGGTTCCAAGAGACCCAGTACTTC. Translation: CASSRTTGFQETQYF.

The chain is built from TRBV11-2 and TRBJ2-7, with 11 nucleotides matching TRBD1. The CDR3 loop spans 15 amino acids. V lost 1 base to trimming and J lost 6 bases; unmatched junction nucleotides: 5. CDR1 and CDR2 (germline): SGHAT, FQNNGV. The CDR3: CASSLGTGGYGEQYF. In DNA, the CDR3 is TGTGCCAGCAGCTTAGGGACAGGGGGCTATGGCGAGCAGTACTTC.

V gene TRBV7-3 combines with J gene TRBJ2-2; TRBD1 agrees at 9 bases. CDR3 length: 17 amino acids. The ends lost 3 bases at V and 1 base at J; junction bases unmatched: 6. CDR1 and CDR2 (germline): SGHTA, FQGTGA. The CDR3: CASSFGQGTGNTGELFF. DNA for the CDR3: TGTGCCAGCAGCTTCGGACAGGGGACGGGGAACACCGGGGAGCTGTTTTTT.

This CDR3 reads CASSPDRGNEQYF. The CDR3 DNA is TGTGCCAGCAGCCCCGACAGGGGAAACGAGCAGTACTTC. The V gene is TRBV6-5, the J gene TRBJ2-7, with 8 bases aligning to TRBD1. This CDR3 contains 13 residues. With 6 bases clipped from V and 5 bases from J, the junction kept 6 bases outside the gene matches. Germline CDR1 and CDR2: MNHEY and SVGAGI.

The CDR3 region has the DNA TGTGCCAGCAGTTTATGGGAAGGGGGTAGCAATCAGCCCCAGCATTTT. Protein sequence: CASSLWEGGSNQPQHF. The chain uses TRBV28 and TRBJ1-5, with D possibly TRBD1 on 6 matching bases. This CDR3 is built from 16 residues. CDR1 is MDHEN, CDR2 SYDVKM, per germline. V shed 0 bases and J shed 0 bases, with 9 bases lying between them.

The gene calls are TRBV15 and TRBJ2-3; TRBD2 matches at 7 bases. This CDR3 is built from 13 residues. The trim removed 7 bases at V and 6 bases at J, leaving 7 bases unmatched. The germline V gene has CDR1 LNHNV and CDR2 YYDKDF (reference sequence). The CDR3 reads CATNTGGSDTQYF. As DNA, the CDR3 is TGTGCCACCAACACCGGGGGGTCGGATACGCAGTATTTT.

CDR3 sequence: CATRTLTGSEAFF. CDR3 in DNA: TGTGCCACCAGGACACTTACGGGGTCTGAAGCTTTCTTT. The chain joins TRBV24-1 to TRBJ1-1; D ambiguous. This CDR3 comprises 13 residues. The germline gives CDR1 KGHDR, CDR2 SFDVKD. V lost 7 bases, J lost 6 bases, and 14 bases lay in between.

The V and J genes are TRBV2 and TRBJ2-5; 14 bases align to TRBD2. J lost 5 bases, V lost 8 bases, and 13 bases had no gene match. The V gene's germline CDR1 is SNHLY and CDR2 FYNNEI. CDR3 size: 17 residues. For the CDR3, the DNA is TGTGCCAGCGCAGGGAGCCTGGGACTAGCGGGGGAGGAGACCCAGTACTTC. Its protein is CASAGSLGLAGEETQYF.

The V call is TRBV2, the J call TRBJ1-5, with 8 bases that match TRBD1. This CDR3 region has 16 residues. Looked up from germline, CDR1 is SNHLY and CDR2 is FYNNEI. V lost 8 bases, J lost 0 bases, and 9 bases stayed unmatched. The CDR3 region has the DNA TGTGCCAGCCCCGGCCGGGACAGGAGTAGCAATCAGCCCCAGCATTTT. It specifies CASPGRDRSSNQPQHF.

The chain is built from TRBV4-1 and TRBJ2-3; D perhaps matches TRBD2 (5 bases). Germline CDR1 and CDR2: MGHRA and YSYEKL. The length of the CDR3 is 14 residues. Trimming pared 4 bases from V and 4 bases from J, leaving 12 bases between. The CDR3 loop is CASSRRQEADTQYF. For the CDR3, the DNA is TGCGCCAGCAGCCGCAGGCAGGAGGCAGATACGCAGTATTTT.

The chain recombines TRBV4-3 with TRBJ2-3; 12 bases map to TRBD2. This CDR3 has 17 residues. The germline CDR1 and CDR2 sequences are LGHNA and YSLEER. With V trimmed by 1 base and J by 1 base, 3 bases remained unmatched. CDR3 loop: CASSQGTSGAGTDTQYF. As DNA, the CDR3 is TGCGCCAGCAGCCAAGGGACTAGCGGGGCCGGCACAGATACGCAGTATTTT.

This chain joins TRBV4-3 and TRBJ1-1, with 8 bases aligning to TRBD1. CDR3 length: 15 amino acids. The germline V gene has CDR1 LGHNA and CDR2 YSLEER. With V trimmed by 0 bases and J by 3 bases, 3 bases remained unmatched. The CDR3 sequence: CASSQDDRGYTEAFF. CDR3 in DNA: TGCGCCAGCAGCCAAGACGACAGGGGCTACACTGAAGCTTTCTTT.

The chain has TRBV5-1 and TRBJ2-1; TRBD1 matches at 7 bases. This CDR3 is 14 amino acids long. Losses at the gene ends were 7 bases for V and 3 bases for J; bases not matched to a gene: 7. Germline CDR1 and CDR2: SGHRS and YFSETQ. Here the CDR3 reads CASETGTNYNEQFF. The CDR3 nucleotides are TGCGCCAGCGAGACAGGGACAAACTACAATGAGCAGTTCTTC.

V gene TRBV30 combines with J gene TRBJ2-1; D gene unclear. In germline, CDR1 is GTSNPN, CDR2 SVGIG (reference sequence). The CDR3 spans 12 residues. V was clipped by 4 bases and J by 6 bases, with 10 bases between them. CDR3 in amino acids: CAWKYLLNEQFF. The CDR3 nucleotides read TGTGCCTGGAAATATTTACTCAATGAGCAGTTCTTC.

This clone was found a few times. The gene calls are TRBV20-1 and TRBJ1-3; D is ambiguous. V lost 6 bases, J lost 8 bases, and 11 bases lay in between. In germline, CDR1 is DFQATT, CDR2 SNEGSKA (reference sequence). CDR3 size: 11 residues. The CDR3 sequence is CSANGRDTIYF. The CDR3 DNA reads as TGCAGTGCGAACGGGCGGGACACCATATATTTT.

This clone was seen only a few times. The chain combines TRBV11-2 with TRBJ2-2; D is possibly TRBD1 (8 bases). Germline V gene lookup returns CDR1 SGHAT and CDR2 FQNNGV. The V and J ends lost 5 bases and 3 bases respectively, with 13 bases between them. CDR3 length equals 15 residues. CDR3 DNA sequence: TGTGCCAGCAGCACACAGGGGGGGTACACCGGGGAGCTGTTTTTT. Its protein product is CASSTQGGYTGELFF. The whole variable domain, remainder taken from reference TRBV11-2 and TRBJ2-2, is EAGVAQSPRYKIIEKRQSVAFWCNPISGHATLYWYQQILGQGPKLLIQFQNNGVVDDSQLPKDRFSAERLKGVDSTLKIQPAKLEDSAVYLCASSTQGGYTGELFFGEGSRLTVL.

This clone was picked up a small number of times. The CDR3 coding sequence is TGTGCCAGTAGTATCAACAGGGGGCAGAGGCAGCCCCAGCATTTT. This codes for CASSINRGQRQPQHF. The J gene is TRBJ1-5, the V gene TRBV19, with 9 bases identical to TRBD1. There are 15 residues in the CDR3. Unmatched junction bases numbered 7, after V lost 3 bases and J lost 7 bases. Germline lookup yields CDR1 LNHDA and CDR2 SQIVND (reference sequence).

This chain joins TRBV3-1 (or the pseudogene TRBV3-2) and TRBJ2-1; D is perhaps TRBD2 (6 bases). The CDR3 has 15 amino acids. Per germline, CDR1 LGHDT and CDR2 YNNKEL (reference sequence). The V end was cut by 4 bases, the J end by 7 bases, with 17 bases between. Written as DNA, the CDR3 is TGTGCCAGCAGCCGTCTGGAGGGATTGATAAATGAGCAGTTCTTC. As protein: CASSRLEGLINEQFF.

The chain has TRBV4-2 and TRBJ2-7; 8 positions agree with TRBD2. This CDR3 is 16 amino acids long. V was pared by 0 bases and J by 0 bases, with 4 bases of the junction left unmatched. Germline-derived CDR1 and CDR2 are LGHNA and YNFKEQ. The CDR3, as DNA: TGTGCCAGCAGCCAAGATATAGCGGGGAGCTCCTACGAGCAGTACTTC. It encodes CASSQDIAGSSYEQYF.

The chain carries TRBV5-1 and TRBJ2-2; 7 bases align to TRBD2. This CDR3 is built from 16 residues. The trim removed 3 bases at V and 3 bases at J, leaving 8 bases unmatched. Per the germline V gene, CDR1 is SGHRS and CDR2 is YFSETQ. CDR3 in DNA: TGCGCCAGCAGCTGGGGCGGGGGAAAGGACACCGGGGAGCTGTTTTTT. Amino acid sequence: CASSWGGGKDTGELFF.

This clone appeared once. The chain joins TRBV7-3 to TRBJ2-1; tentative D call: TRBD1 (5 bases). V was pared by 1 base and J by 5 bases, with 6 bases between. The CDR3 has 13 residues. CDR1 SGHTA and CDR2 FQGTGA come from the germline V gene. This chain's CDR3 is CASSLIGDNEQFF. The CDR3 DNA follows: TGTGCCAGCAGCTTAATAGGGGACAATGAGCAGTTCTTC.

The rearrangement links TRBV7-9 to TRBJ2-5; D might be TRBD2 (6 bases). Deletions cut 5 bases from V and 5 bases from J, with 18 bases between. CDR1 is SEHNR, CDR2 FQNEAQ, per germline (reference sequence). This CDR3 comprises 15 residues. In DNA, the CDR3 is TGTGCCAGCAGCCCCGGTGGGGGGTTGGGGGAGACCCAGTACTTC. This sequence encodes CASSPGGGLGETQYF. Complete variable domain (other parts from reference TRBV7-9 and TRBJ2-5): DTGVSQNPRHKITKRGQNVTFRCDPISEHNRLYWYRQTLGQGPEFLTYFQNEAQLEKSRLLSDRFSAERPKGSFSTLEIQRTEQGDSAMYLCASSPGGGLGETQYFGPGTRLLVL.

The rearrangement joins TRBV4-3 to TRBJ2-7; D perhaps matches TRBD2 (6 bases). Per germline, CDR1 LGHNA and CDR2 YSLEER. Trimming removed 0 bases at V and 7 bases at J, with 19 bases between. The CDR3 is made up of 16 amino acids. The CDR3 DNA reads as TGCGCCAGCAGCCAAGATGTGAGCGGAGGGGCTAGGGAGCAGTACTTC. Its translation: CASSQDVSGGAREQYF.

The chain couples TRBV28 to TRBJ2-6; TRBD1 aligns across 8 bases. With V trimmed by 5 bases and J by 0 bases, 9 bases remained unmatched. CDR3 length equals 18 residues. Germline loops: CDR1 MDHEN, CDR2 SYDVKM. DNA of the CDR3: TGTGCCAGCAGTACCGGACAGGGTAGGAGCTCTGGGGCCAACGTCCTGACTTTC. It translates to CASSTGQGRSSGANVLTF.

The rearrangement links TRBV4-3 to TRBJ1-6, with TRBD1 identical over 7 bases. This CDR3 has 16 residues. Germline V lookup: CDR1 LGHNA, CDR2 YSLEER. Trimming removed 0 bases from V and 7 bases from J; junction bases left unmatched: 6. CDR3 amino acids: CASSQDRGTVNSPLHF. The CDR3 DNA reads TGCGCCAGCAGCCAAGATAGGGGGACAGTAAATTCACCCCTCCACTTT.

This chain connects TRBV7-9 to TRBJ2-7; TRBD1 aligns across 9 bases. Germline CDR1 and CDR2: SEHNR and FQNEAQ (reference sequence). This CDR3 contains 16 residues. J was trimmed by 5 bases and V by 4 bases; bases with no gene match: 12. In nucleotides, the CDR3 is TGTGCCAGCAGCTCCGGGGCGGGACAGGGCATCCACGAGCAGTACTTC. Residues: CASSSGAGQGIHEQYF.

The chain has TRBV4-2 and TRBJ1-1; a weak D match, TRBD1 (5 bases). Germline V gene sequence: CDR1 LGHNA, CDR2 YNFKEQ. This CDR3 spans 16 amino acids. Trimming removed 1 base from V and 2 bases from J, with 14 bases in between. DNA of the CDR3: TGTGCCAGCAGCCAAGGTCAGGAGGGGATCAACACTGAAGCTTTCTTT. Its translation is CASSQGQEGINTEAFF.

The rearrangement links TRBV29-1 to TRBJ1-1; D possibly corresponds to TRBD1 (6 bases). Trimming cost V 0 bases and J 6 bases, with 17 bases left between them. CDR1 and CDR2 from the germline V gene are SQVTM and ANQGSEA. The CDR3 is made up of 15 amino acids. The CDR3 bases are TGCAGCGTTGAAGATCTATGGGGGCCGGGCGCTGAAGCTTTCTTT. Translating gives CSVEDLWGPGAEAFF.

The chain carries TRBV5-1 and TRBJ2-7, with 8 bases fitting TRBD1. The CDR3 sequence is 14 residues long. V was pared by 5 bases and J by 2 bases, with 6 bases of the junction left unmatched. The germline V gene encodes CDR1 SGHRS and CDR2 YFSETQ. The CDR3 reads CASRSGGTPYEQYF. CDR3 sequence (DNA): TGCGCCAGCAGATCAGGGGGCACCCCCTACGAGCAGTACTTC. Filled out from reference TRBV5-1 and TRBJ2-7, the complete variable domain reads KAGVTQTPRYLIKTRGQQVTLSCSPISGHRSVSWYQQTPGQGLQFLFEYFSETQRNKGNFPGRFSGRQFSNSRSEMNVSTLELGDSALYLCASRSGGTPYEQYFGPGTRLTVT.

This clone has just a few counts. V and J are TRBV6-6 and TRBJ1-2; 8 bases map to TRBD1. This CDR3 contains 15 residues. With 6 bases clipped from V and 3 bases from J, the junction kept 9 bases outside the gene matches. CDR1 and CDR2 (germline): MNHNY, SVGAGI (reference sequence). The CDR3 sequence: CASSVRGRGDYGYTF. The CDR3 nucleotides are TGTGCCAGCAGCGTCAGGGGGCGAGGAGACTATGGCTACACCTTC.